The 4 T cell receptor beta chains reported below all come from one sample, sequenced in a study of identical twins. TCRdb reanalysed the 5' RACE reads using MiXCR and keeps one entry per CDR3 protein. The data show about 240,000 distinct CDR3 sequences, more than 9% seen once. Material for sequencing was memory T cells sorted from blood. Receptors were obtained from a man in his fifties in good health.

This clonotype was seen repeatedly, ten times or more. This rearrangement joins TRBV25-1 to TRBJ2-7, with 8 bases aligning to TRBD1. Germline trimming cut 8 bases from V and 6 bases from J; bases unmatched to any gene: 12. Germline V gene lookup returns CDR1 MGHDK and CDR2 SYGVNS. This CDR3 region has 14 residues. As DNA, the CDR3 is TGTGCCAGCGCTTGGACAGGGCAGGGCGGCGAGCAGTACTTC. Translation: CASAWTGQGGEQYF.

CDR3 DNA sequence: TGTGCCACCAGCTCCAGGACTCAGGCCTACGAGCAGTACTTC. It translates to CATSSRTQAYEQYF. The V and J genes are TRBV15 and TRBJ2-7; D perhaps matches TRBD2 (5 bases). The V end was cut by 5 bases, the J end by 2 bases, with 13 bases between. Germline V lookup: CDR1 LNHNV, CDR2 YYDKDF (reference sequence). The CDR3 is 14 amino acids.

This clonotype was counted only a few times. The chain has TRBV10-3 and TRBJ2-7, with TRBD2 as a possible D gene (6 bases). CDR3 length: 14 amino acids. Trimming took 10 bases from V and 4 from J, leaving 20 bases between them. Per germline, CDR1 ENHRY and CDR2 SYGVKD. The CDR3 region is CATTPGLARYEQYF. Here the CDR3 DNA reads TGTGCCACCACGCCCGGGCTAGCGCGGTACGAGCAGTACTTC.

This clonotype occurred many times. The gene calls are TRBV6-2 or TRBV6-3 and TRBJ1-2; 8 positions agree with TRBD1. With 0 bases clipped from V and 4 bases from J, the junction kept 1 base outside the gene matches. Germline V CDR1 and CDR2: MNHEY, SVGEGT. There are 14 residues in the CDR3. CDR3 amino acids: CASSYSTGAYGYTF. The CDR3 nucleotides are TGTGCCAGCAGTTACTCGACAGGGGCCTATGGCTACACCTTC.